This TCR beta chain stems from a study of shared clonotypes between healthy human individuals. The wider study: Researchers drew samples from a couple of women and a few men aged 18 to 49. CD8 memory received one plate per donor, CD8 naive two, CD4 memory three and CD4 naive three. Study results and limitations: In having few donors, the study represented limited genetic and exposure-history diversity. Clonotype sharing among donors likely depends on sequencing depth.

Germline V gives CDR1 SGHRS, CDR2 YFSETQ. The length of the CDR3 is 15 residues. Unmatched junction bases numbered 2, after V lost 0 bases and J lost 2 bases. On this clone itself: Its matching antigen is unknown. The same CDR3 also results from other DNA sequences found in this sample.

Sequencing used immunoSEQ multiplex PCR; TCRdb keeps in-frame clones, though not all of them. The sample lists 2 million to 2.5 million clones, over 85% occurring once. The TCR originated in a man in his late teens or twenties in good health. Some clones in this sample may be carry-over from other donors' samples. What was sequenced was naive CD4+ T cells from PBMCs. Subset specified: CD45RA+ positively selected. This chain connects TRBV5-1 to TRBJ1-2; 9 nucleotides match TRBD1. Here the CDR3 reads CASSLGGTGNYGYTF. As DNA, the CDR3 is TGCGCCAGCAGCTTGGGCGGGACAGGGAACTATGGCTACACCTTC.